This T cell receptor (beta chain) appears in the sequencing data of a study of PD-1 blockade in classical Hodgkin lymphoma. Each patient's relapse followed autologous stem cell transplantation, and brentuximab vedotin exposure varied. Turning to this clone: Its specificity is unknown.

The repertoire was sequenced with immunoSEQ multiplex PCR; TCRdb's copy has only in-frame clones and lacks some. Altogether just over 25,000 clones are present, over 75% being singletons, with the ten largest covering 2% to 3%. With 2 bases clipped from V and 0 bases from J, the junction kept 6 bases outside the gene matches. In germline, CDR1 is SEHNR, CDR2 FQNEAQ (reference sequence). The CDR3 has 17 residues. Study observations and caveats: Diminished baseline TCR diversity has been reported in newly diagnosed patients relative to healthy donors. Nothing has yet pinned down what causes the repertoire differences, possibly disease activity or prior therapy.

The sequencing here drew on peripheral blood mononuclear cells (PBMCs), taken at baseline. This chain connects TRBV7-9 to TRBJ2-4; 8 bases fit TRBD1. This TCR was sampled from a human donor with classical Hodgkin lymphoma. The CDR3 coding sequence is TGTGCCAGCAGCTTAACAGGGGGAACTCTAGCCAAAAACATTCAGTACTTC. Its translation is CASSLTGGTLAKNIQYF.